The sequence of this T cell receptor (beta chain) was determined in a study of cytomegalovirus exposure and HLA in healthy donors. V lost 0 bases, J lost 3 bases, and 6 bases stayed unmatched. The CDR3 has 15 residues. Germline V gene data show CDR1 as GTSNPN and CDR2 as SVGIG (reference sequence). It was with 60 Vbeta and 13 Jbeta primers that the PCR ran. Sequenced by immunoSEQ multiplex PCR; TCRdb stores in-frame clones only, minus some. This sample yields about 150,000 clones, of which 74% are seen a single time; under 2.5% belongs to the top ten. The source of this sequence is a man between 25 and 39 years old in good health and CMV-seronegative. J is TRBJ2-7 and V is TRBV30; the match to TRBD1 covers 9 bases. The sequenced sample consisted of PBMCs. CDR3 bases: TGTGCCTGGAGTGTACCGGACAGGGGAATCTACGAGCAGTACTTC. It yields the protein CAWSVPDRGIYEQYF.